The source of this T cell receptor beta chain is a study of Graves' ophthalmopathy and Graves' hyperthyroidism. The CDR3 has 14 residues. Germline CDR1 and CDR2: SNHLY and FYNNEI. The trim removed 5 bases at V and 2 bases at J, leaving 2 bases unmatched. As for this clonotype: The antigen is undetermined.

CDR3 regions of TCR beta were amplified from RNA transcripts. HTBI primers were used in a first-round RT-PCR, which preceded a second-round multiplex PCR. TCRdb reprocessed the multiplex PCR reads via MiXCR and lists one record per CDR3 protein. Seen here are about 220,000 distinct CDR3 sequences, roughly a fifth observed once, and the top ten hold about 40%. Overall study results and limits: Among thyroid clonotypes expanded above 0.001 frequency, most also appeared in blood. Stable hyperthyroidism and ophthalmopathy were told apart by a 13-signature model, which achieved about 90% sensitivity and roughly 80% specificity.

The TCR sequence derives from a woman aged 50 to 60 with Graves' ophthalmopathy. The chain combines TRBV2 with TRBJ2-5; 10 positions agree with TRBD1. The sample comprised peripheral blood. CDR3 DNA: TGTGCCAGCAGTAGACAGGGGGCGCAAGAGACCCAGTACTTC. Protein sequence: CASSRQGAQETQYF.